A selection of T cell receptor beta chains follows, all from one sample in a study of regulatory and conventional T cells in RAG deficiency. Generated by immunoSEQ multiplex PCR, the TCRdb table keeps only in-frame clones and is missing some. The top ten clones hold under 0.45% of a sample with around 29,000 clones, around 96% of them seen once. These data are also associated with another study on regulatory T cells.

Source material: CD25- CD4+ T cells sorted from blood. The source of these receptors is a human donor in good health. Both conserved end residues are part of each CDR3. The D gene is left open where the match is weak. The size of a clone is reported for some rows only, either as once, few or many, or as a class for expanded clones.

NA	TRBV6-5	NA	TRBJ1-1	TGTGCCAGCAGGGTCATTGCTCGGTCTGAAGCTTTCTTT	CASRVIARSEAFF
TRBD2	TRBV15	NA	TRBJ2-3	TGTGCCACCAGCAGAGATCTCCTAGCGGGGGACAGCACAGATACGCAGTATTTT	CATSRDLLAGDSTDTQYF
NA	TRBV19	NA	TRBJ2-7	TGTGCCAGTAGTATAGAAGCAGCGAGCACTTACGAGCAGTACTTC	CASSIEAASTYEQYF
NA	TRBV6-1	NA	TRBJ1-2	TGTGCCAGCAGTGTAGGGAGGGGCAGTGGCTACACCTTC	CASSVGRGSGYTF
NA	TRBV5-5	NA	TRBJ1-4	TGTGCCAGCAGCTTGGGGGACACAGGCCGGGAAAAACTGTTTTTT	CASSLGDTGREKLFF
NA	TRBV2	NA	TRBJ1-1	TGTGCCAGCAGTGACCCACCCGGCAGGGTGGCGAACACTGAAGCTTTCTTT	CASSDPPGRVANTEAFF
NA	TRBV7-2	NA	TRBJ1-5	TGTGCCAGCAGCCCAGTGGGGGCGCATCAGCCCCAGCATTTT	CASSPVGAHQPQHF
TRBD1	TRBV7-9	NA	TRBJ1-1	TGTGCCAGCAGCTTAGGCGGGCCAGGGGGCACTGAAGCTTTCTTT	CASSLGGPGGTEAFF
TRBD1	TRBV7-9	NA	TRBJ2-6	TGTGCCAGCAGCGTACGACAGGGATCCGGGGCCAACGTCCTGACTTTC	CASSVRQGSGANVLTF
NA	TRBV18	NA	TRBJ1-5	TGTGCCAGCTCCCCCGCGGGATCGAGCAATCAGCCCCAGCATTTT	CASSPAGSSNQPQHF
TRBD1	TRBV7-8	once	TRBJ1-5	TGTGCCAGCAGCTTAGATTTTGGGGGGACAGGGGCGCGACAGCCCCAGCATTTT	CASSLDFGGTGARQPQHF
TRBD1	TRBV19	NA	TRBJ1-2	TGTGCCAGTAGTTTCCCGGGACAGGGAAACTATGGCTACACCTTC	CASSFPGQGNYGYTF
TRBD2	TRBV10-3	once	TRBJ2-7	TGTGCCATCAGCCCTGGACTAGCGGGAGTCTCTGAGCAGTACTTC	CAISPGLAGVSEQYF
NA	TRBV5-6	NA	TRBJ1-2	TGTGCCAGCAGCTTGGGATCCAGCTATGGCTACACCTTC	CASSLGSSYGYTF
NA	TRBV5-6	NA	TRBJ2-7	TGTGCCAGCAGCTTTCTGGGGGCGGATTACGAGCAGTACTTC	CASSFLGADYEQYF
NA	TRBV5-1	once	TRBJ2-7	TGCGCCAGCAGCTTGGATAGGAGCTCCTACGAGCAGTACTTC	CASSLDRSSYEQYF
NA	TRBV4-1	NA	TRBJ1-2	TGCGCCAGCAGCCAAGAGTCGCGGGGTAATGGCTACACCTTC	CASSQESRGNGYTF
TRBD1	TRBV6-5	NA	TRBJ1-6	TGTGCCAGCAGGCCCCCCGGGACAGTAAATTCACCCCTCCACTTT	CASRPPGTVNSPLHF
NA	TRBV7-2	NA	TRBJ1-2	TGTGCCAGCAGCCCGGGGGGTGGAAGTGGACGGGCTGGCTACACCTTC	CASSPGGGSGRAGYTF
NA	TRBV7-9	NA	TRBJ1-2	TGTGCCAGCAGCCCACGCCCCGGGGACTATGGCTACACCTTC	CASSPRPGDYGYTF
NA	TRBV18	NA	TRBJ2-1	TGTGCCAGCTCACTCGACAGAGGTGAGCAGTTCTTC	CASSLDRGEQFF
TRBD1	TRBV2	NA	TRBJ1-5	TGTGCCAGCAGTGGACAGGGGCTGTACCAGCCCCAGCATTTT	CASSGQGLYQPQHF
TRBD1	TRBV5-4	once	TRBJ2-1	TGTGCCAGCAGCCTAGGACAGGGATCCTACAATGAGCAGTTCTTC	CASSLGQGSYNEQFF
NA	TRBV6-7	NA	TRBJ2-7	TGTGCCAGCAGTTACTCGCTCTGTCACAGGTCCTACGAGCAGTACTTC	CASSYSLCHRSYEQYF
TRBD1	TRBV10-3	NA	TRBJ2-7	TGTGCCTCTGGGGCGCCAGGGGGTTCCTACGAGCAGTACTTC	CASGAPGGSYEQYF
NA	TRBV5-1	once	TRBJ1-2	TGCGCCAGCAGCTTCGGCGGGAACTATGGCTACACCTTC	CASSFGGNYGYTF
NA	TRBV27	NA	TRBJ2-7	TGTGCCAGCAGACAAGGACAGACGAGCTCCTACGAGCAGTACTTC	CASRQGQTSSYEQYF
TRBD2	TRBV30	NA	TRBJ2-3	TGTGCCTGGAGTGCTGGTTGGGCCCCTAGCGGGATCGCAGATACGCAGTATTTT	CAWSAGWAPSGIADTQYF
TRBD1	TRBV5-1	NA	TRBJ2-3	TGCGCCAGCACCCAAACGACAGGGGGGATCGCAGATACGCAGTATTTT	CASTQTTGGIADTQYF
NA	TRBV5-1	NA	TRBJ1-2	TGCGCCAGCAGACATCAGAAACAGGATACCTATGGCTACACCTTC	CASRHQKQDTYGYTF
TRBD2	TRBV11-3	once	TRBJ2-2	TGTGCCAGCAGCTTAGGATTCGTAGCGGGAGTCACCGGGGAGCTGTTTTTT	CASSLGFVAGVTGELFF
NA	TRBV19	NA	TRBJ1-1	TGTGCCAGTCGTACGAATTCGTGGAGTATGAACACTGAAGCTTTCTTT	CASRTNSWSMNTEAFF
NA	TRBV19	NA	TRBJ1-1	TGTGCCAGTAGTATTGTTACTGGAGGGGTGAACACTGAAGCTTTCTTT	CASSIVTGGVNTEAFF
NA	TRBV11-2	NA	TRBJ2-1	TGTGCCAGCAGCTTAGATTACAGCTCCTACAATGAGCAGTTCTTC	CASSLDYSSYNEQFF
NA	TRBV15	NA	TRBJ2-2	TGTGCCACTAGTATTACCGGGGAGCTGTTTTTT	CATSITGELFF
TRBD1	TRBV5-1	NA	TRBJ1-6	TGCGCCAGCAGCCCAATGACAGGGGGTACCTTCCCCCTCCACTTT	CASSPMTGGTFPLHF
NA	TRBV30	NA	TRBJ1-1	TGTGCCTGGAGTATGGACATTTGGGGCACTGAAGCTTTCTTT	CAWSMDIWGTEAFF
NA	TRBV7-9	NA	TRBJ1-1	TGTGCCAGCAGCTTAGCCTTCACAAAGAACACTGAAGCTTTCTTT	CASSLAFTKNTEAFF
NA	TRBV5-1	NA	TRBJ2-3	TGCGCCAGCAGCTTCGACAGCCTCACAGATACGCAGTATTTT	CASSFDSLTDTQYF
TRBD1	TRBV4-1	NA	TRBJ1-2	TGCGCCAGCAGCCAAGAACAGGGGGGAACTAATGGCTACACCTTC	CASSQEQGGTNGYTF
NA	TRBV12-5	NA	TRBJ1-1	TGTGCTAGTGGCACCGACAGGCTACTGATGAACACTGAAGCTTTCTTT	CASGTDRLLMNTEAFF
TRBD1	TRBV11-3	NA	TRBJ2-2	TGTGCCAGCAGCCGACTACCGGGACAGACTAACACCGGGGAGCTGTTTTTT	CASSRLPGQTNTGELFF
TRBD1	TRBV28	NA	TRBJ2-7	TGTGCCAGCAGTCGACGACAGGGGGAAACTTTCGAGCAGTACTTC	CASSRRQGETFEQYF
NA	TRBV5-1	NA	TRBJ2-5	TGCGCCAGCAGCTTGGACAGGGAGACCCAGTACTTC	CASSLDRETQYF
NA	TRBV5-5	NA	TRBJ2-7	TGTGCCAGCAGCTTGGAGGACACCCCCTACGAGCAGTACTTC	CASSLEDTPYEQYF
TRBD1	TRBV11-2	NA	TRBJ1-2	TGTGCCAGCAGCTTAGAACAGGGGGCTGGCTACACCTTC	CASSLEQGAGYTF
NA	TRBV7-9	NA	TRBJ2-1	TGTGCCAGCAGCCTAGGTCGCGGCGGTGAGACGTTCTTC	CASSLGRGGETFF
TRBD1	TRBV30	NA	TRBJ2-5	TGTGCCGCAAAGACAGGGGCGGGCCAAGAGACCCAGTACTTC	CAAKTGAGQETQYF
TRBD1	TRBV7-9	once	TRBJ1-2	TGTGCCAGCAGGTGGAGGGACAGGGGGGATGGCTACACCTTC	CASRWRDRGDGYTF
NA	TRBV5-1	NA	TRBJ2-1	TGCGCCAGCAGCCCGCCAACTCCTCGAGATGAGCAGTTCTTC	CASSPPTPRDEQFF
TRBD2	TRBV19	NA	TRBJ2-3	TGTGCCAGTAGTAGCGGGGGGTGGGCAGATACGCAGTATTTT	CASSSGGWADTQYF
TRBD2	TRBV29-1	NA	TRBJ2-5	TGCAGCGTCAGCTCCCGACTAGCACGGGCCCAGTACTTC	CSVSSRLARAQYF
NA	TRBV18	NA	TRBJ2-2	TGTGCCAGCTCACCAGGTATCATGGCAAACACCGGGGAGCTGTTTTTT	CASSPGIMANTGELFF
TRBD1	TRBV5-1	once	TRBJ2-7	TGCGCCAGCAGCAAGAACCCGGGACAGAGCTCCTACGAGCAGTACTTC	CASSKNPGQSSYEQYF
NA	TRBV9	NA	TRBJ2-3	TGTGCCAGCAGCCCGCGGGGCGCAGCCTCGAATACGCAGTATTTT	CASSPRGAASNTQYF
NA	TRBV5-1	NA	TRBJ1-3	TGCGCCAGCAGCCCCTCCCAGGGAAACACCATATATTTT	CASSPSQGNTIYF
TRBD1	TRBV5-1	NA	TRBJ1-1	TGCGCCAGCAGCTTGGAGGACAGGGGGTTGAGGGCTTTCTTT	CASSLEDRGLRAFF